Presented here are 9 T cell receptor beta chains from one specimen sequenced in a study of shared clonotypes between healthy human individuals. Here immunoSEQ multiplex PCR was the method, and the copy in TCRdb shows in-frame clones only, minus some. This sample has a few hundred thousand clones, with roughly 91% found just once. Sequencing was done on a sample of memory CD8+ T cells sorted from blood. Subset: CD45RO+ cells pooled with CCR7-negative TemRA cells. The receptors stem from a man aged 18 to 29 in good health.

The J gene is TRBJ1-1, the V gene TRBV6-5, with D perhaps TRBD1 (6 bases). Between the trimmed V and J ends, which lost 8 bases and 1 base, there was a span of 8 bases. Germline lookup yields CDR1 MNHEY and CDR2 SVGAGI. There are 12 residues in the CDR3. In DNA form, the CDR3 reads TGTGCCAGCCGCAGGGGGAACACTGAAGCTTTCTTT. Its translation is CASRRGNTEAFF.

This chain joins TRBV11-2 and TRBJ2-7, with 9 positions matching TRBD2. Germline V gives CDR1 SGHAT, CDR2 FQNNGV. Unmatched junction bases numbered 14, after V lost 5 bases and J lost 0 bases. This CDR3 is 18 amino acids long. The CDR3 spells CASSQGKYSGSPSYEQYF. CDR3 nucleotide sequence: TGTGCCAGCAGCCAGGGGAAGTATAGCGGGAGCCCCTCCTACGAGCAGTACTTC.

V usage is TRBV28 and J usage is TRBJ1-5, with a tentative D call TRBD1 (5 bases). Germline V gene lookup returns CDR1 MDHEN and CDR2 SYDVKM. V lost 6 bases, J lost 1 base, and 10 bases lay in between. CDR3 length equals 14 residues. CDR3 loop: CASRGGMSNQPQHF. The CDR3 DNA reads TGTGCCAGCAGGGGGGGGATGAGCAATCAGCCCCAGCATTTT. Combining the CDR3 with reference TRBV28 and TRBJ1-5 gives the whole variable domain DVKVTQSSRYLVKRTGEKVFLECVQDMDHENMFWYRQDPGLGLRLIYFSYDVKMKEKGDIPEGYSVSREKKERFSLILESASTNQTSMYLCASRGGMSNQPQHFGDGTRLSIL.

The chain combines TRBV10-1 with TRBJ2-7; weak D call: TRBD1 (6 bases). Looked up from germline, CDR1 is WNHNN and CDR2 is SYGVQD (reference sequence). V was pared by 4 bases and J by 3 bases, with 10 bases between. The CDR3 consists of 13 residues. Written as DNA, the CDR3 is TGCGCCAGCAGTGTGGCAGGGGTCTACGAGCAGTACTTC. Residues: CASSVAGVYEQYF.

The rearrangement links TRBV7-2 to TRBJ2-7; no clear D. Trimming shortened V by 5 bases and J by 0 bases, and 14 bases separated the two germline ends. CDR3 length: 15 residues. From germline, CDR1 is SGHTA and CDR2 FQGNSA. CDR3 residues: CASSTRRRSSYEQYF. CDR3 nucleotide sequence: TGTGCCAGCAGCACCCGACGGCGGAGCTCCTACGAGCAGTACTTC.

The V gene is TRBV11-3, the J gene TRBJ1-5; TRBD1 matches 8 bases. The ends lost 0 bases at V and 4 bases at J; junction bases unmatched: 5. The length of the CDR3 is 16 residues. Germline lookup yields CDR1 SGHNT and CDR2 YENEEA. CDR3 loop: CASSLEAGGVNQPQHF. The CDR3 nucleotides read TGTGCCAGCAGCTTAGAAGCAGGGGGCGTGAATCAGCCCCAGCATTTT.

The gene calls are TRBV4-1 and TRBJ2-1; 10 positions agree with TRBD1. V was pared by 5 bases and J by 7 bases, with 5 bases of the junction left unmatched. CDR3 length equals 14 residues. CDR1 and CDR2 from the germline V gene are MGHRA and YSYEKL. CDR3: CASSYDRGRNEQFF. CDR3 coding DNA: TGCGCCAGCAGCTACGACAGGGGGCGGAATGAGCAGTTCTTC.

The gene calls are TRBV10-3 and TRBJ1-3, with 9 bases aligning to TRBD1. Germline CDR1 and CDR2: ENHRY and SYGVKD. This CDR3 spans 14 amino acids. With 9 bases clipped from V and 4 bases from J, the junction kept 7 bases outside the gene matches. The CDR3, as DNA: TGTGCCATTCTAAAAGGGACAGGGGGAAACACCATATATTTT. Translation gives CAILKGTGGNTIYF.

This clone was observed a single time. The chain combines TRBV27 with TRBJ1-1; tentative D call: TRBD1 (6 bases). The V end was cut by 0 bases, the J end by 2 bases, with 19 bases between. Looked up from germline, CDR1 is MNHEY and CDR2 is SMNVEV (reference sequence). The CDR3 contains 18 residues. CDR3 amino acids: CASSLSSRGGSGNTEAFF. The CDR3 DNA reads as TGTGCCAGCAGTTTATCGTCTCGCGGGGGCTCGGGAAACACTGAAGCTTTCTTT.